This T cell receptor (beta chain) derives from a study of CD8 T cells in ankylosing spondylitis. Overall study results and limits: Within ankylosing spondylitis blood, a TCR beta motif made up of roughly eight highly homologous variants appeared to be characteristic. In reactive arthritis synovial fluid and blood, some motif variants had been reported before. Clones linked to disease, bearing a CD8+ phenotype, were relatively rare in peripheral blood.

It was by quantitative 5'-RACE with molecular barcodes that TCR beta libraries were made. TCRdb reanalysed the 5' RACE reads using MiXCR and keeps one entry per CDR3 protein. The repertoire holds 700,000 to 1,000,000 distinct CDR3 sequences, with about 11% as singletons. A few counts support this clonotype. Its antigen is not known. Specimen: blood, either unsorted or a sorted T cell fraction (not recorded which). This clonotype originated in a male donor with ankylosing spondylitis.

The chain's CDR3 is CAISDSRGATSTDTQYF. The CDR3 DNA follows: TGTGCCATCAGTGACTCCCGAGGAGCCACTAGCACAGATACGCAGTATTTT. The chain is built from TRBV10-3 and TRBJ2-3; D uncertain. The CDR3 is made up of 17 amino acids. Deletions cut 3 bases from V and 0 bases from J, with 16 bases between. Germline V CDR1 and CDR2: ENHRY, SYGVKD.